This entry is about one TCR beta chain. The data derive from a study of blood T cell repertoires in COVID-19. Study overall: Both acute and convalescent COVID-19 samples were obtained from the United States, Italy and Spain. PBMCs, B-cell-depleted T cells, or T cells were the source of the cDNA or gDNA that made up the material.

Germline assignment: CDR1 LNHDA and CDR2 SQIVND (reference sequence). The CDR3 contains 13 residues. The V end lost 6 bases, the J end lost 8 bases, and 17 bases lay between the germline ends. As handled by the study authors: Estimation of nucleated cell counts was performed using reference gene primer amplification. The protocol was immunoSEQ multiplex PCR, while the TCRdb copy is restricted to in-frame clones and leaves out a portion. That table furnishes V, J and clone size, whereas the DNA furnished D and trimming. Among 100,000 or so clones listed, just over 90% were seen once. The chain couples TRBV19 to TRBJ2-7, with D maybe TRBD1 (6 bases). The TCR sequence derives from a woman in her forties or fifties in a cohort sampled during active COVID-19. The sample comprised peripheral blood. CDR3 residues: CASSDKQGFKQYF. CDR3 in DNA: TGTGCCAGTAGCGATAAACAGGGTTTCAAGCAGTACTTC. The entire variable domain, with the rest obtained from reference TRBV19 and TRBJ2-7, is as follows: DGGITQSPKYLFRKEGQNVTLSCEQNLNHDAMYWYRQDPGQGLRLIYYSQIVNDFQKGDIAEGYSVSREKKESFPLTVTSAQKNPTAFYLCASSDKQGFKQYFGPGTRLTVT.